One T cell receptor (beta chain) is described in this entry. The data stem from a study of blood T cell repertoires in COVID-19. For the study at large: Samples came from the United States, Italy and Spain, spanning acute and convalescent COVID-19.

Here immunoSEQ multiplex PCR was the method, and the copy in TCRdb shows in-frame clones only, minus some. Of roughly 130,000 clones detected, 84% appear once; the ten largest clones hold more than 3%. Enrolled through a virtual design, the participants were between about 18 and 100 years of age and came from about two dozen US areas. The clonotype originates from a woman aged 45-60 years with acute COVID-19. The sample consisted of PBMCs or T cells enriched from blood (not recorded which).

The CDR3 nucleotides read TGCGCCAGCAGCTTAGGGAGCGGGGCTAGAAGGTTGGGCAATGAGCAGTTCTTC. This codes for CASSLGSGARRLGNEQFF. The chain has TRBV5-1 and TRBJ2-1; TRBD2 agrees at 7 bases. The CDR3 runs 18 residues. The ends lost 2 bases at V and 6 bases at J; junction bases unmatched: 17. The V gene's germline CDR1 is SGHRS and CDR2 YFSETQ.